These T cell receptor beta chains were read from a single sample in a study of cytomegalovirus exposure and HLA in healthy donors. Some clones are missing from TCRdb's copy, which holds only in-frame ones; the method was immunoSEQ multiplex PCR. The listing contains about 130,000 clones. Sequencing was performed on PBMCs. All receptors come from a woman aged 40 to 50 in good health and CMV-seronegative. CDR3s include the opening cysteine and the closing phenylalanine or tryptophan. Each record gives: D gene, V gene, J gene, CDR3 protein, CDR3 DNA. A D gene is named only where the DNA matches it firmly.

d_gene: TRBD2
v_gene: TRBV9
j_gene: TRBJ2-1
CDR3aa: CASSVTSGGAYGEQFF
CDR3nt: TGTGCCAGCAGCGTGACTAGCGGGGGGGCCTATGGTGAGCAGTTCTTC

d_gene: NA
v_gene: TRBV21-1
j_gene: TRBJ1-1
CDR3aa: CASSKAPGGSNTEAFF
CDR3nt: TGTGCCAGCAGCAAAGCCCCAGGGGGCTCGAACACTGAAGCTTTCTTT

d_gene: TRBD2
v_gene: TRBV11-1
j_gene: TRBJ2-7
CDR3aa: CASSEGLAGVYEQYF
CDR3nt: TGTGCCAGCAGCGAGGGACTAGCGGGCGTATACGAGCAGTACTTC

d_gene: TRBD1
v_gene: TRBV6-5
j_gene: TRBJ1-2
CDR3aa: CASSADRGRYTF
CDR3nt: TGTGCCAGCAGCGCGGACAGGGGAAGGTACACCTTC

d_gene: NA
v_gene: TRBV4-2
j_gene: TRBJ1-3
CDR3aa: CASSQGFGGTGNTIYF
CDR3nt: TGTGCCAGCAGCCAAGGGTTTGGGGGGACTGGAAACACCATATATTTT

d_gene: TRBD1
v_gene: TRBV19
j_gene: TRBJ1-5
CDR3aa: CASSLRQGAQPQHF
CDR3nt: TGTGCCAGTAGTCTTCGACAGGGGGCACAGCCCCAGCATTTT

d_gene: NA
v_gene: TRBV6-4
j_gene: TRBJ1-1
CDR3aa: CASSEEENTEAFF
CDR3nt: TGTGCCAGCAGTGAAGAGGAGAACACTGAAGCTTTCTTT

d_gene: TRBD1
v_gene: TRBV7-2
j_gene: TRBJ2-5
CDR3aa: CASSLDRVGKTQYF
CDR3nt: TGTGCCAGCAGCCTGGACAGGGTGGGGAAGACCCAGTACTTC

d_gene: NA
v_gene: TRBV5-5
j_gene: TRBJ2-1
CDR3aa: CASSFAGANEQFF
CDR3nt: TGTGCCAGCAGCTTCGCAGGGGCGAATGAGCAGTTCTTC

d_gene: TRBD1
v_gene: TRBV6-6
j_gene: TRBJ1-1
CDR3aa: CASSPRPGQRNTEAFF
CDR3nt: TGTGCCAGCAGCCCGCGCCCGGGACAGAGGAACACTGAAGCTTTCTTT

d_gene: NA
v_gene: TRBV16
j_gene: TRBJ2-1
CDR3aa: CASSQSIGAYNEQFF
CDR3nt: TGTGCCAGCAGCCAATCGATAGGAGCCTACAATGAGCAGTTCTTC

d_gene: TRBD2
v_gene: TRBV5-4
j_gene: TRBJ2-1
CDR3aa: CASSLAGLAGGVEQFF
CDR3nt: TGTGCCAGCAGCTTGGCCGGACTAGCGGGGGGAGTTGAGCAGTTCTTC

d_gene: NA
v_gene: TRBV7-9
j_gene: TRBJ2-7
CDR3aa: CASRRGGVVLEQYF
CDR3nt: TGTGCCAGCAGAAGGGGGGGCGTGGTACTCGAGCAGTACTTC

d_gene: TRBD1
v_gene: TRBV7-3
j_gene: TRBJ2-2
CDR3aa: CASSFRQGGTGELFF
CDR3nt: TGTGCCAGCAGCTTCCGACAGGGTGGAACCGGGGAGCTGTTTTTT

d_gene: TRBD1
v_gene: TRBV28
j_gene: TRBJ1-2
CDR3aa: CASHPRDRSSGGYTF
CDR3nt: TGTGCCAGTCACCCCCGGGACAGGTCGTCCGGCGGCTACACCTTC

d_gene: NA
v_gene: TRBV7-9
j_gene: TRBJ2-7
CDR3aa: CASIPIDSSSSYVQYF
CDR3nt: TGTGCCAGCATCCCAATAGACAGTTCGAGCTCCTACGTGCAGTACTTC

d_gene: TRBD1
v_gene: TRBV25-1
j_gene: TRBJ2-2
CDR3aa: CASSVTGGYTGELFF
CDR3nt: TGTGCCAGCAGTGTGACAGGGGGGTACACCGGGGAGCTGTTTTTT

d_gene: NA
v_gene: TRBV27
j_gene: TRBJ1-6
CDR3aa: CASTNERDSPLHF
CDR3nt: TGTGCCAGCACCAATGAGAGGGATTCACCCCTCCACTTT

d_gene: TRBD1
v_gene: TRBV7-2
j_gene: TRBJ2-5
CDR3aa: CASSLGGTDSQETQYF
CDR3nt: TGTGCCAGCAGCTTAGGAGGGACAGACAGCCAAGAGACCCAGTACTTC

d_gene: TRBD2
v_gene: TRBV4-3
j_gene: TRBJ2-7
CDR3aa: CASSQGDSGGGSYEQYF
CDR3nt: TGCGCCAGCAGCCAAGGTGATAGCGGGGGAGGGTCCTACGAGCAGTACTTC

d_gene: NA
v_gene: TRBV19
j_gene: TRBJ1-2
CDR3aa: CASWVWSESNYGYTF
CDR3nt: TGTGCCAGTTGGGTGTGGTCGGAGAGTAACTATGGCTACACCTTC

d_gene: TRBD1
v_gene: TRBV9
j_gene: TRBJ2-7
CDR3aa: CASSSAGTGSSYEQYF
CDR3nt: TGTGCCAGCAGCAGTGCCGGGACAGGGAGCTCCTACGAGCAGTACTTC

d_gene: TRBD1
v_gene: TRBV28
j_gene: TRBJ1-2
CDR3aa: CASSTGTGNTF
CDR3nt: TGTGCCAGCAGTACCGGGACAGGGAACACCTTC

d_gene: TRBD1
v_gene: TRBV4-3
j_gene: TRBJ1-3
CDR3aa: CASSQGRGPGNTIYF
CDR3nt: TGCGCCAGCAGCCAAGGCAGGGGGCCTGGAAACACCATATATTTT

d_gene: NA
v_gene: TRBV9
j_gene: TRBJ1-3
CDR3aa: CASSVAVEGRHSGSNTIYF
CDR3nt: TGTGCCAGCAGCGTAGCTGTAGAAGGCCGACATTCAGGTTCGAACACCATATATTTT

d_gene: NA
v_gene: TRBV4-2
j_gene: TRBJ1-2
CDR3aa: CASSRLRGSYGYTF
CDR3nt: TGTGCCAGCAGCCGTCTTAGGGGGTCCTATGGCTACACCTTC

d_gene: NA
v_gene: TRBV5-1
j_gene: TRBJ1-5
CDR3aa: CASSLAGDQPQHF
CDR3nt: TGCGCCAGCAGCTTGGCCGGAGATCAGCCCCAGCATTTT

d_gene: NA
v_gene: TRBV9
j_gene: TRBJ1-2
CDR3aa: CASSAQQGYGYTF
CDR3nt: TGTGCCAGCAGCGCCCAGCAGGGCTATGGCTACACCTTC